This TCR beta chain came from a study of control samples from healthy donors and cancer patients. Measured with immunoSEQ multiplex PCR; TCRdb has only the in-frame clones, and not every one. The sample holds around 93,000 clones; roughly 88% are singletons and the top ten take approximately 14%. V was trimmed by 5 bases and J by 0 bases, leaving 7 bases between them. The CDR3 contains 13 residues. The germline CDR1 and CDR2 sequences are MNHEY and SMNVEV (reference sequence). The sequence was collected from a man between 25 and 39 years old in good health. This chain links TRBV27 with TRBJ1-1; D not certain. The specimen sequenced was blood. CDR3 loop: CASSLQLNTEAFF. CDR3 nucleotides: TGTGCCAGCAGTCTGCAACTGAACACTGAAGCTTTCTTT.